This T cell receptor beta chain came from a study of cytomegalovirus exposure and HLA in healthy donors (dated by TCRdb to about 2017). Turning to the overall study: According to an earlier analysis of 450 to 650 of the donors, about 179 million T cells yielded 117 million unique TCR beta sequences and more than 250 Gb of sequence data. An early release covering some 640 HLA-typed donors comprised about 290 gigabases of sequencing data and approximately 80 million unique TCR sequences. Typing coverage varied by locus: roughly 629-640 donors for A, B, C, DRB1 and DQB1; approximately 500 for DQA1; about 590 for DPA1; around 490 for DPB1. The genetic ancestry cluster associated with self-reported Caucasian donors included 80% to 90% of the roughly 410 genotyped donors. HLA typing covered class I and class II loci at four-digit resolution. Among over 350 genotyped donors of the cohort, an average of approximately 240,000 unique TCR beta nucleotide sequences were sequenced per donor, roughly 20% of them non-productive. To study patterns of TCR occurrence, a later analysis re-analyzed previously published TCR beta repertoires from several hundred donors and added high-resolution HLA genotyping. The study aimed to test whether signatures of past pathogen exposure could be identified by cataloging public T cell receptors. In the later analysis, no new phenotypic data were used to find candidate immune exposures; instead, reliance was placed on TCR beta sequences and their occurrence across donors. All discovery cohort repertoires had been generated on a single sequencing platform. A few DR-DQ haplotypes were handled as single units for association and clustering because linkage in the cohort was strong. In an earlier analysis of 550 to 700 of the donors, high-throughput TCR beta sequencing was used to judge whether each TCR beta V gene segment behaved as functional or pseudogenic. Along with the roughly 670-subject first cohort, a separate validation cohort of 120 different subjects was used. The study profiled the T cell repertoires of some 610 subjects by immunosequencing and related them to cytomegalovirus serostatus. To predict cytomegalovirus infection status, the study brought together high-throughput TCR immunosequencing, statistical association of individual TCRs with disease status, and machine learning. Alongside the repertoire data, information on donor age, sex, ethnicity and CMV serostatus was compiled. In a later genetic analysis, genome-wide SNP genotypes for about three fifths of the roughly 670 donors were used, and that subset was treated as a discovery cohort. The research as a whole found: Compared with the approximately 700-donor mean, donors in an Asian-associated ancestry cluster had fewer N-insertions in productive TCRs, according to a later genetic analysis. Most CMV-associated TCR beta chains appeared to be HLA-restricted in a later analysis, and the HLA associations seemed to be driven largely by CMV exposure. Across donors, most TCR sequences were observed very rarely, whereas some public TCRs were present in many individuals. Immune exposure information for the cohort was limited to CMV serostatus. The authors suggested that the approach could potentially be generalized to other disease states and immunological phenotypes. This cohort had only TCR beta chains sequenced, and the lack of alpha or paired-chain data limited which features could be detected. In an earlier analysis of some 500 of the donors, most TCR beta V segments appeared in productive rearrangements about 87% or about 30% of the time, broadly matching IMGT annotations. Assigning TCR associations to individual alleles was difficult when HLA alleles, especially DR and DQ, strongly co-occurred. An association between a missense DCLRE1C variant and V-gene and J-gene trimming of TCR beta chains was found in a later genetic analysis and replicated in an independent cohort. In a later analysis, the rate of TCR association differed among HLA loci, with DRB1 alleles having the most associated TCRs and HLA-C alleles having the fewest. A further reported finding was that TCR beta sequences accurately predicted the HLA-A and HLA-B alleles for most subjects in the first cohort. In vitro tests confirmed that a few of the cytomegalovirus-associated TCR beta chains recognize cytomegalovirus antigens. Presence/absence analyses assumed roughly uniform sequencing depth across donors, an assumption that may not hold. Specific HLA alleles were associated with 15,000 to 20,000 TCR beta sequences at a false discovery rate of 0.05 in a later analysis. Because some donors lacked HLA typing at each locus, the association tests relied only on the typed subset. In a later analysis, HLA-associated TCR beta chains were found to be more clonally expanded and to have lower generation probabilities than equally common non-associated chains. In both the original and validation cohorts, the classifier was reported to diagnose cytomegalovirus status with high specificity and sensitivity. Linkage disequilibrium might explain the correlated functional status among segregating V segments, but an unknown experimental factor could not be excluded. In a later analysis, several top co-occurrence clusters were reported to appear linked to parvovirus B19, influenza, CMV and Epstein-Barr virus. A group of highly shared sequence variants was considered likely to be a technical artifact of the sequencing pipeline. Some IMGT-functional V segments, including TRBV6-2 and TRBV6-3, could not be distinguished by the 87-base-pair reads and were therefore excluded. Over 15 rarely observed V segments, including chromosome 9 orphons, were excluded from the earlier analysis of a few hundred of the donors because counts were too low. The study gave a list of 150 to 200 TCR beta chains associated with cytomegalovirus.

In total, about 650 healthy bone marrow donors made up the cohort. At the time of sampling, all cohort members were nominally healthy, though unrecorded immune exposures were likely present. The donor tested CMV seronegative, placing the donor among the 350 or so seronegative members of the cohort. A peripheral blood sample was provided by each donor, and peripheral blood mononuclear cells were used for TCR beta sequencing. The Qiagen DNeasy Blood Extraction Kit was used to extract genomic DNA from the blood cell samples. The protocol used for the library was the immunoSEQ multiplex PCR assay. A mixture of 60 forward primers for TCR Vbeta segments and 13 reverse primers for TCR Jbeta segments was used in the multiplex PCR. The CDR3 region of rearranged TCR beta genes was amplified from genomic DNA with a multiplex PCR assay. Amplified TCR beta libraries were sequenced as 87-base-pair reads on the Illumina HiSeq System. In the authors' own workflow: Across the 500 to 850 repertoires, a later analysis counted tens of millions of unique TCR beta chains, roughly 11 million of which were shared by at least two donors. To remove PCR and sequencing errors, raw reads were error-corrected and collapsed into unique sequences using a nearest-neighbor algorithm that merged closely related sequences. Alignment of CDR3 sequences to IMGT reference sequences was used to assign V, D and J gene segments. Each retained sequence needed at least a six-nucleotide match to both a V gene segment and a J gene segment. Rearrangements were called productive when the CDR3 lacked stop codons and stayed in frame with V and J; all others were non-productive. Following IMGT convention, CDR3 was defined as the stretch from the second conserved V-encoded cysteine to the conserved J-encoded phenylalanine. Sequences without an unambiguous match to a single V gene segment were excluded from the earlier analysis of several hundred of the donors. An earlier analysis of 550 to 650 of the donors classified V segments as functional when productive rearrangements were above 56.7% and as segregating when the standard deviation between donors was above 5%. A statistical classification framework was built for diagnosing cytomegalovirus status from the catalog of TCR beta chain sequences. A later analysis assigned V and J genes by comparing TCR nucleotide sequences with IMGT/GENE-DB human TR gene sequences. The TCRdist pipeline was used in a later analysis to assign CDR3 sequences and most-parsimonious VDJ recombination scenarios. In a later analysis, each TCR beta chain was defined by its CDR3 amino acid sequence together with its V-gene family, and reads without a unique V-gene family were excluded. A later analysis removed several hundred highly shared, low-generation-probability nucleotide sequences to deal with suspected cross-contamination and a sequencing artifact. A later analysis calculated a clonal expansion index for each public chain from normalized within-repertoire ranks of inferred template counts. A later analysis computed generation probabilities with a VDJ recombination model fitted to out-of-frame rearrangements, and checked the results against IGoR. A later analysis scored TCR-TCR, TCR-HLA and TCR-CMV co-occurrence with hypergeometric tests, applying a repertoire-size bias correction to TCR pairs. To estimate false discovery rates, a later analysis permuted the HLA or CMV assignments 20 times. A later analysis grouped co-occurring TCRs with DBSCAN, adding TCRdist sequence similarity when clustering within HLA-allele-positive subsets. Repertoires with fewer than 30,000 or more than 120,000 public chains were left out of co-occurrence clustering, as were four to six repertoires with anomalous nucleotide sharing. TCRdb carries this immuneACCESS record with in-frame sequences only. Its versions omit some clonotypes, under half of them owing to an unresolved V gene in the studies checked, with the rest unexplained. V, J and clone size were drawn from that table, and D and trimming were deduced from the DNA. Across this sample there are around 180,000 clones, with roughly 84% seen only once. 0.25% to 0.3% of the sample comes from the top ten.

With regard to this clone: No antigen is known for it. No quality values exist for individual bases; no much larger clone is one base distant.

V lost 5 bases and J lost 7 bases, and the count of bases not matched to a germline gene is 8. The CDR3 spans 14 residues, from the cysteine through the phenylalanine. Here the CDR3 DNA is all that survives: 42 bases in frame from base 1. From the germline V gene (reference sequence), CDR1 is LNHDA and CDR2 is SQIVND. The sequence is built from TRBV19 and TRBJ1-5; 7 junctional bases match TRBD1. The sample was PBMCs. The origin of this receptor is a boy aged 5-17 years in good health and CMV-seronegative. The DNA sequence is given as TGTGCCAGTAGTTCAAGACAGGGTTGGCAGCCCCAGCATTTT. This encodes CASSSRQGWQPQHF.